This entry lists 15 T cell receptor beta chains sequenced from one sample in a study of cytomegalovirus exposure and HLA in healthy donors. Amplification used 60 Vbeta primers and 13 Jbeta primers. Sequencing used immunoSEQ multiplex PCR; TCRdb keeps in-frame clones, though not all of them. This sample has 130,000 to 150,000 clones, with about 83% found just once. The source material was PBMCs. The origin of the receptors is a man between 40 and 49 years old in good health and CMV-seropositive.

This clone occurred a few times. V is TRBV10-2 and J is TRBJ2-7; a weak D match, TRBD2 (5 bases). The CDR3 has 15 residues. The germline V gene has CDR1 WSHSY and CDR2 SAAADI. V gave up 2 bases and J gave up 3 bases, with 14 bases separating them. In DNA, the CDR3 is TGCGCCAGCAGTGAGGGTCAACTCGGGAACTACGAGCAGTACTTC. The encoded protein is CASSEGQLGNYEQYF.

The chain combines TRBV5-1 with TRBJ2-7; 11 bases are shared with TRBD2. The CDR3 is 16 amino acids. Germline trimming cut 0 bases from V and 3 bases from J; bases unmatched to any gene: 5. CDR1 and CDR2 (germline): SGHRS, YFSETQ. In DNA form, the CDR3 reads TGCGCCAGCAGCTTGGTGACTAGCGGGGCACTCTACGAGCAGTACTTC. This translates into CASSLVTSGALYEQYF. Supplemented by reference TRBV5-1 and TRBJ2-7, the full variable domain reads KAGVTQTPRYLIKTRGQQVTLSCSPISGHRSVSWYQQTPGQGLQFLFEYFSETQRNKGNFPGRFSGRQFSNSRSEMNVSTLELGDSALYLCASSLVTSGALYEQYFGPGTRLTVT.

This chain connects TRBV27 to TRBJ2-2; D unresolved. Trimming removed 1 base at V and 0 bases at J, with 9 bases between. The germline gives CDR1 MNHEY, CDR2 SMNVEV (reference sequence). This CDR3 has 16 residues. CDR3 sequence reads: CASSLLGSSNTGELFF. The CDR3, as DNA: TGTGCCAGCAGTTTATTGGGCAGTTCGAACACCGGGGAGCTGTTTTTT.

The chain employs TRBV25-1 and TRBJ2-7; TRBD1 is a possible D gene (5 bases). Germline V gene lookup returns CDR1 MGHDK and CDR2 SYGVNS. This CDR3 contains 14 residues. Trimming left V 2 bases short and J 4 bases short, with 12 bases between. CDR3 sequence (DNA): TGTGCCAGCAGTGAAAGATCAGGGATGTACGAGCAGTACTTC. Translating gives CASSERSGMYEQYF.

The chain carries TRBV9 and TRBJ2-2; D remains unclear. CDR3 length: 12 residues. V was cut by 2 bases and J by 6 bases, with 5 bases left in between. Germline assignment: CDR1 SGDLS and CDR2 YYNGEE. This chain's CDR3 is CASSVSSGELFF. The CDR3 DNA reads TGTGCCAGCAGCGTGAGCTCCGGGGAGCTGTTTTTT.

The chain joins TRBV4-1 to TRBJ2-1; TRBD2 matches 9 bases. The CDR3 is 19 residues long. Germline V gene data show CDR1 as MGHRA and CDR2 as YSYEKL. V shed 1 base and J 3 bases; nucleotides not matched to a gene: 13. CDR3 in amino acids: CASSQVLTSGSGIYNEQFF. CDR3 DNA: TGCGCCAGCAGCCAAGTCCTGACTAGCGGCAGTGGAATCTACAATGAGCAGTTCTTC.

This clone appeared a single time. The chain has TRBV5-4 and TRBJ2-5; 9 bases line up with TRBD1. This CDR3 is built from 15 residues. V gave up 1 base and J gave up 4 bases; unmatched junction bases: 5. Germline CDR1 reads SGHNT; CDR2 reads YYREEE (reference sequence). CDR3 nucleotides: TGTGCCAGCAGCTTGCCGGGACAGGGTGGAGAGACCCAGTACTTC. Its protein is CASSLPGQGGETQYF.

This chain connects TRBV7-9 to TRBJ1-6; D gene ambiguous. The CDR3 extends over 15 amino acids. CDR1 and CDR2 from the germline V gene are SEHNR and FQNEAQ (reference sequence). V lost 1 base and J lost 9, with 13 bases in between. CDR3 amino acids: CASSLDAGAGSPLHF. CDR3 sequence (DNA): TGTGCCAGCAGCTTAGATGCGGGCGCGGGTTCACCCCTCCACTTT.

The V and J genes are TRBV27 and TRBJ2-1, with D maybe TRBD1 (7 bases). The germline V gene encodes CDR1 MNHEY and CDR2 SMNVEV (reference sequence). Trimming stripped 2 bases from V and 13 bases from J, with 21 bases between. CDR3 length: 15 residues. This CDR3 reads CASSLGLARGGPQFF. The CDR3, as DNA: TGTGCCAGCAGTTTAGGCCTAGCGAGAGGGGGCCCCCAGTTCTTC.

This clone was recorded only once. The chain carries TRBV6-1 and TRBJ2-7, with D possibly TRBD2 on 5 matching bases. The CDR3 runs to 13 residues. V was cut by 8 bases and J by 6 bases, with 17 bases left in between. The germline CDR1 and CDR2 sequences are MNHNS and SASEGT. The CDR3 protein is CASAAERTSEQYF. The DNA of the CDR3 is TGTGCCAGCGCGGCGGAGCGGACCAGCGAGCAGTACTTC.

This clone was counted only a few times. The rearrangement uses TRBV19 and TRBJ2-1; 12 bases map to TRBD1. This CDR3 comprises 13 residues. Per the germline V gene, CDR1 is LNHDA and CDR2 is SQIVND (reference sequence). The junction had 4 bases not matched to a gene; V was cut back by 8 bases and J by 8 bases. CDR3 coding DNA: TGTGCCAGTGAGGGACAGGGGGCACATGAGCAGTTCTTC. It yields the protein CASEGQGAHEQFF.

The chain has TRBV18 and TRBJ2-7; 7 positions match TRBD1. The CDR3 runs 13 residues. CDR1 KGHSH and CDR2 LQKENI come from the germline V gene. The ends lost 4 bases at V and 2 bases at J; junction bases unmatched: 2. The DNA for the CDR3 is TGTGCCAGCTCACGGGACAGTACCTACGAGCAGTACTTC. This sequence encodes CASSRDSTYEQYF.

The CDR3 DNA follows: TGTGCAAGTCGCTTAGAGGAAACGTGGACTAGCCGTGGGCAGTACTTC. Residues: CASRLEETWTSRGQYF. The chain combines TRBV12-2 with TRBJ2-7; the table's D call, TRBD2, has no DNA check behind it. TRBV12-2 is termed a pseudogene. This CDR3 has 16 amino acids.

V is TRBV6-4 and J is TRBJ2-1; 7 bases agree with TRBD2. Germline V gene sequence: CDR1 MRHNA, CDR2 SNTAGT. The CDR3 length is 14 residues. The ends lost 5 bases at V and 13 bases at J; junction bases unmatched: 14. The CDR3 loop reads CASSRGSGTTAQFF. The DNA for the CDR3 is TGTGCCAGCAGTCGGGGTTCCGGGACTACGGCCCAGTTCTTC.

The genes are TRBV7-9 and TRBJ2-3; 8 nucleotides agree with TRBD1. This CDR3 region has 15 residues. V lost 3 bases, J lost 4 bases, and 6 bases stayed unmatched. CDR1 and CDR2 from the germline V gene are SEHNR and FQNEAQ (reference sequence). CDR3 protein: CASSFSQGASDTQYF. The CDR3 DNA reads as TGTGCCAGCAGCTTTTCGCAGGGGGCATCAGATACGCAGTATTTT.